Here is one T cell receptor beta chain with its context. Its antigen remains undetermined. Base qualities are not provided; no much larger clone lies one nucleotide away. The immunoSEQ Assay, a bias-controlled multiplex PCR, was used to amplify TCRbeta CDR3 regions from genomic DNA. Per the original workflow: The number of nucleated cells in each sample was estimated from the amplification of reference gene primers within the assay. Sequence reads were collapsed and filtered to measure the absolute abundance of every unique TCRbeta CDR3 rearrangement. Productive Simpson clonality was computed per sample as the square root of Simpson's diversity index over productive rearrangements. In its TCRdb copy, this immuneACCESS table keeps in-frame sequences only and misses some clones. Where compared with another copy, unresolved V genes explain less than half of these, and the others have no known cause. The V and J calls and the clone size are those of that table, but D and trimming were determined from the DNA. The sample records over 200,000 clones, around 75% of which are singletons. The ten biggest clones cover roughly 5% of the sample.

Collaborating institutions collected whole blood in K2EDTA tubes following their own protocols. Collaborator samples were shipped for TCRbeta analysis as frozen whole blood, isolated PBMCs, or DNA extracted from either sample type. The sample originates from a study of blood T cell repertoires in COVID-19 (dated by TCRdb to 2020 to 2021). With regard to the full study: Samples covering the acute and convalescent phases of COVID-19 were provided by collaborators in the United States, Italy and Spain. The material from the prospective study consisted of cDNA or gDNA derived from T cells, B-cell-depleted T cells, or PBMCs. Deeply sampled blood TCRbeta repertoires from subjects exposed to, actively infected with, or recovered from COVID-19 were included in the dataset. The repertoires were released in a freely available public database intended as a resource for research on the immune response to SARS-CoV-2. The samples were drawn from the first 160 participants of the ongoing ImmuneRACE study and from some 1,300 subjects provided by 6 global collaborators. Nearly every sample came with metadata listing a de-identified subject ID, COVID-19 status, age in years and sex. Where available, HLA class I and class II types were obtained from metadata supplied by the sample provider rather than from assay-based typing.

CDR1 and CDR2 are read off the germline V gene (reference sequence) as MNHEY and SMNVEV. The CDR3 spans 17 residues, from the cysteine through the phenylalanine. Just CDR3 DNA is preserved here, 51 bases in frame from base 1. After removal of 5 bases from V and 4 bases from J, the junction retains 9 bases not matched to a gene. Points the paper makes about the study in general: How much clinical and demographic metadata was included differed by source and by participant, and the metadata was provided uncurated.

The receptor chain draws on TRBV27 and TRBJ2-1; 12 bases in the junction line up with TRBD2. The sample taken for sequencing was peripheral blood. The TCR sequence derives from a human donor in a cohort sampled during active COVID-19. Here is the DNA: TGTGCCAGCAGTCTCCCCGCCGGGACTAGCGGGTACAATGAGCAGTTCTTC. Translated, this gives CASSLPAGTSGYNEQFF.